What follows is one T cell receptor beta chain and its context. The entry originates in a study of blood T cell repertoires in COVID-19. Turning to the study itself: Sites in the United States, Italy and Spain provided acute and convalescent COVID-19 samples. T cells, B-cell-depleted T cells, or PBMCs supplied cDNA or gDNA.

The table came from immunoSEQ multiplex PCR; TCRdb's copy has only in-frame clones and leaves some out. The repertoire includes about 100,000 clones, roughly 92% of them detected once, and around 5% sits in the top ten. CDR3 length: 13 amino acids. Losses at the gene ends were 6 bases for V and 1 base for J; bases not matched to a gene: 1. Germline loops: CDR1 KGHSY, CDR2 FQNENV. The V call is TRBV16, the J call TRBJ2-7; 9 nucleotides match TRBD1. The source is a man aged 45-65 years with active COVID-19. Source material: peripheral blood. DNA for the CDR3: TGTGCCAGCAGAGGACAGGGGTCCTACGAGCAGTACTTC. As protein: CASRGQGSYEQYF. Full variable domain (missing parts from reference TRBV16 and TRBJ2-7): GEEVAQTPKHLVRGEGQKAKLYCAPIKGHSYVFWYQQVLKNEFKFLISFQNENVFDETGMPKERFSAKCLPNSPCSLEIQATKLEDSAVYFCASRGQGSYEQYFGPGTRLTVT.